This T cell receptor (beta chain) was retrieved from a study of Ad26.COV2.S vaccination and SARS-CoV-2 variants (dated by TCRdb to the early 2020s). Turning to the overall study: Vaccine-arm donors came from COV1001, a multicentre, randomized, double-blind, placebo-controlled phase I-IIa trial of Ad26.COV2.S in healthy adults. TCRbeta repertoire sequencing was used to assess the specificity and breadth of SARS-CoV-2-reactive T cell receptors after Ad26.COV2.S vaccination. Investigators remained blinded to trial group allocation during experiments and outcome assessment. Participants in the trial were split at random into five groups of five each, receiving low-dose or high-dose Ad26.COV2.S once or twice, or else placebo on both occasions. A total of roughly 32 samples were included in the TCR-sequenced set, comprising around 19 Ad26.COV2.S vaccine recipients, 5 placebo recipients and 8 SARS-CoV-2 convalescent individuals. Ad26.COV2.S was administered intramuscularly at 5 x 10^10 or 1 x 10^11 viral particles, either as a single shot or as two shots given 56 days apart. Findings and caveats that apply to the study as a whole: Ad26.COV2.S recipients had higher spike-specific TCR breadth than placebo recipients (P = 0.0014). Comparing responses between vaccine doses or regimens was not something the study was powered to do. Vaccine and placebo recipients had comparable non-spike TCR breadth, which fits with the vaccine containing only spike. After vaccination, substantial breadth of spike-specific CD8+ and CD4+ T cell responses was reported. According to the authors, total T cell responses may have been underestimated by the TCR breadth and depth analyses.

Trimming costs V 4 bases and J 0 bases, and their ends lie 12 bases apart. The CDR3 contains 15 residues, cysteine and phenylalanine counted. The DNA shown is the 45-base CDR3, in frame from base 1. CDR1 and CDR2 are read off the germline V gene (reference sequence) as GTSNPN and SVGIG. The sample's treatment or condition label is to be understood as: 15 to 20 received Ad26.COV2.S at low or high dose, single or two shots; roughly five received placebo; per-sample allocation not given. Repertoires of vaccine and placebo recipients were sequenced from samples taken on day 63 after the first injection. Cohort 1b enrolled 20 to 30 adults aged 18-55 years at a single site in Boston, USA, between 29 July and 7 August 2020. Ad26.COV2.S was a replication-incompetent adenovirus type 26 vector that expressed a prefusion-stabilized SARS-CoV-2 spike protein derived from the original Wuhan strain. The immunoSEQ Assay was used to sequence TCRbeta CDR3 regions. After extraction, genomic DNA underwent amplification by bias-controlled multiplex PCR, followed by high-throughput sequencing. The original methods were these. To quantify the absolute abundance of every unique TCRbeta CDR3 region, sequences were collapsed and filtered. T cell fraction was estimated by normalizing TCRbeta template counts to usable DNA, with usable DNA measured through amplification of reference genes found in all nucleated cells. Repertoire TCRs were annotated as SARS-CoV-2-specific by exact matching of V gene, CDR3 amino acid sequence and J gene to a known reactive TCR set. MIRA supplied the reference SARS-CoV-2 TCR set, which was filtered for enrichment in COVID-19-positive ImmuneCODE repertoires so that public or cross-reactive TCRs were removed. Using the MIRA antigens, annotated TCRs were further analysed by specific ORF or by position within an ORF. Breadth was defined as annotated unique rearrangements over total unique productive rearrangements; depth was the summed frequency of those rearrangements. Two-sided Wilcoxon rank-sum tests were used to compare TCR breadth between groups. Not all clones reach the TCRdb copy of this immuneACCESS table, which keeps in-frame sequences only. Checked studies attribute under half of the gap to unresolved V genes and leave the rest unexplained. Clone size and V and J calls were adopted from that table, with D and trimming inferred from the DNA. The sample table records about 680,000 clones; roughly 90% of these occur just once. Of the sample, approximately 1.5% falls within the top ten clones.

As to this clone: Its antigen remains unidentified. Base qualities are not provided; no much larger clone lies one nucleotide away.

The sequenced sample was peripheral blood, obtained in a trial of Ad26.COV2.S vaccine versus placebo. The TCR comes from a person aged 18-65 years who received the Ad26.COV2.S COVID-19 vaccine or a placebo. The receptor chain draws on TRBV30 and TRBJ2-2; the D gene is possibly TRBD2, with 6 bases matching. The nucleotide sequence reads as follows: TGTGCCTGGACCCGGGACTCCGCGAACACCGGGGAGCTGTTTTTT. Translated, it gives CAWTRDSANTGELFF.